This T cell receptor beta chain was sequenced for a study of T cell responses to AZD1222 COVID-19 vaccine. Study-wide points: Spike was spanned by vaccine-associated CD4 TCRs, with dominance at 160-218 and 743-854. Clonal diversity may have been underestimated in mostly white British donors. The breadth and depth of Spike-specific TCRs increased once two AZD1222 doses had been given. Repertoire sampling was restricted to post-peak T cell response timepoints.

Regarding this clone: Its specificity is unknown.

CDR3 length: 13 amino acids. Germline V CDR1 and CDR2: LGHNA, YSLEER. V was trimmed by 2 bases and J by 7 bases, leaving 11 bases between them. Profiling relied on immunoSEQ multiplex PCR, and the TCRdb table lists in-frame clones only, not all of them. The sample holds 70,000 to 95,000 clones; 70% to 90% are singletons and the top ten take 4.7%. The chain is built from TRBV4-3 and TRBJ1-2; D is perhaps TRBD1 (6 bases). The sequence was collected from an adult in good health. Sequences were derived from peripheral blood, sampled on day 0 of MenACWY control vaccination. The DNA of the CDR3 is TGCGCCAGCAGCCAACTAACAGGGAGTGGCTACACCTTC. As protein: CASSQLTGSGYTF.